The 31 T cell receptor beta chains presented below share a single source sample, sequenced in a study of blood T cell repertoires in COVID-19 (dated by TCRdb to 2019 to 2021). The protocol used for the library was the immunoSEQ multiplex PCR assay. What TCRdb holds here is the immuneACCESS table cut down to in-frame rearrangements. Part of the clones is not present; checked against another copy, under half of the missing clones reflect an unresolved V gene, and the others are unexplained. A total of fewer than 250,000 clones appear in this sample, approximately 80% of them only once. The ten largest clones represent about 6.3% of the sample. Sample: peripheral blood. The receptors shown here come from a man aged 60 to 69 with acute or convalescent COVID-19.

V is TRBV7-8 and J is TRBJ2-7; D possibly corresponds to TRBD1 (6 bases). Germline CDR1 reads SGHVS; CDR2 reads FQNEAQ. V was pared by 6 bases and J by 6 bases, with 15 bases between. This CDR3 comprises 13 residues. CDR3 amino acids: CASSSQGWGEQYF. For the CDR3, the DNA is TGTGCCAGCAGTTCACAGGGTTGGGGCGAGCAGTACTTC.

The chain employs TRBV27 and TRBJ2-3; 12 nucleotides agree with TRBD2. The CDR3 is made up of 18 amino acids. Trimming cost V 5 bases and J 2 bases; bases outside gene matches: 11. The germline V gene has CDR1 MNHEY and CDR2 SMNVEV (reference sequence). CDR3 residues: CASSQTSGGYGYTDTQYF. DNA for the CDR3: TGTGCCAGCAGTCAGACTAGCGGGGGATATGGTTACACAGATACGCAGTATTTT.

V usage is TRBV7-8 and J usage is TRBJ1-5; 12 positions agree with TRBD1. The CDR3 is 16 amino acids. After removal of 2 bases from V and 6 bases from J, the junction contained 5 bases not matched to a gene. The V gene's germline CDR1 is SGHVS and CDR2 FQNEAQ. Written as DNA, the CDR3 is TGTGCCAGCAGCTTACGGGGACAGGGGGCTTTTCAGCCCCAGCATTTT. Protein: CASSLRGQGAFQPQHF.

The chain recombines TRBV7-9 with TRBJ2-1, with 7 bases that match TRBD2. V dropped 1 base and J dropped 9; count of bases not matched to a gene: 3. Germline-derived CDR1 and CDR2 are SEHNR and FQNEAQ (reference sequence). The CDR3 runs 13 residues. The CDR3 is CASSLGASGEQFF. The DNA for the CDR3 is TGTGCCAGCAGCTTAGGGGCTAGCGGTGAGCAGTTCTTC.

This rearrangement joins TRBV11-2 to TRBJ1-5; D unclear. Germline values: CDR1 SGHAT, CDR2 FQNNGV. This CDR3 has 14 residues. V was shortened by 5 bases and J by 3 bases, with 11 bases between the two germline ends. Here the CDR3 DNA reads TGTGCCAGCAGCAGAGGGAGTTTCAATCAGCCCCAGCATTTT. Its protein is CASSRGSFNQPQHF.

The CDR3 reads CSAEMTGSEQYF. DNA of the CDR3: TGCAGCGCAGAAATGACAGGTTCCGAGCAGTACTTC. This chain connects TRBV29-1 to TRBJ2-7, with D possibly TRBD1 on 6 matching bases. CDR1 is SQVTM and CDR2 is ANQGSEA in the germline V gene. The CDR3 has 12 residues. V dropped 7 bases and J dropped 6 bases, with 16 bases sitting between them.

The chain uses TRBV30 and TRBJ1-3; D gene uncertain. Trimming stripped 4 bases from V and 9 bases from J, with 19 bases between. Germline CDR1 GTSNPN, CDR2 SVGIG (reference sequence). The CDR3 loop spans 14 amino acids. CDR3 DNA: TGTGCCTGGAAGCCCTTCGGGTCTGTAGGCACCATATATTTT. It translates to CAWKPFGSVGTIYF. The full variable domain, completed using reference TRBV30 and TRBJ1-3, is SQTIHQWPATLVQPVGSPLSLECTVEGTSNPNLYWYRQAAGRGLQLLFYSVGIGQISSEVPQNLSASRPQDRQFILSSKKLLLSDSGFYLCAWKPFGSVGTIYFGEGSWLTVV.

J is TRBJ2-1 and V is TRBV9, with 8 bases fitting TRBD2. Per germline, CDR1 SGDLS and CDR2 YYNGEE. The CDR3 sequence is 14 residues long. The junction had 6 bases not matched to a gene; V was cut back by 4 bases and J by 6 bases. The CDR3: CASSLLAGSNEQFF. DNA of the CDR3: TGTGCCAGCAGCCTGCTAGCGGGTTCCAATGAGCAGTTCTTC.

The chain recombines TRBV6-1 with TRBJ2-7; TRBD2 aligns across 8 bases. Unmatched junction bases numbered 6, after V lost 2 bases and J lost 0 bases. In germline, CDR1 is MNHNS, CDR2 SASEGT. The CDR3 loop spans 16 amino acids. The CDR3 loop reads CASSEFGGDGSYEQYF. The CDR3 DNA reads TGTGCCAGCAGTGAATTCGGGGGGGACGGCTCCTACGAGCAGTACTTC.

The V gene is TRBV16, the J gene TRBJ2-7; TRBD1 matches 10 bases. This CDR3 region has 16 residues. Germline V gives CDR1 KGHSY, CDR2 FQNENV. J gave up 2 bases and V 4 bases, and 8 bases lay outside the gene matches. CDR3 sequence reads: CASSLHPGTGAYEQYF. The CDR3 DNA reads TGTGCCAGCAGCCTTCACCCCGGGACAGGGGCCTACGAGCAGTACTTC.

The V gene is TRBV27, the J gene TRBJ1-1, with TRBD1 matching over 8 bases. Looked up from germline, CDR1 is MNHEY and CDR2 is SMNVEV (reference sequence). This CDR3 comprises 14 residues. V trimming: 7 bases; J trimming: 5 bases; junction bases outside the gene matches: 9. The CDR3 nucleotides read TGTGCCAGCATGAGCAGGGGGCGCGGTACTGAAGCTTTCTTT. Translating it yields CASMSRGRGTEAFF.

The V and J genes are TRBV27 and TRBJ2-7, with 7 positions matching TRBD1. Germline V gives CDR1 MNHEY, CDR2 SMNVEV (reference sequence). The CDR3 has 15 residues. V was pared by 6 bases and J by 4 bases, with 12 bases of the junction left unmatched. This CDR3 reads CASRPDLGQPYEQYF. DNA of the CDR3: TGTGCCAGCAGGCCCGACCTGGGACAGCCGTACGAGCAGTACTTC.

V usage is TRBV5-4 and J usage is TRBJ1-2, with D perhaps TRBD1 (6 bases). The CDR3 contains 15 residues. Trimming took 1 base from V and 2 from J, leaving 12 bases between them. In germline, CDR1 is SGHNT, CDR2 YYREEE (reference sequence). The CDR3 region is CASSLPGASNYGYTF. CDR3 sequence (DNA): TGTGCCAGCAGCTTGCCAGGGGCATCGAACTATGGCTACACCTTC.

The J gene is TRBJ2-1, the V gene TRBV9; 8 nucleotides line up with TRBD2. Germline V gene data show CDR1 as SGDLS and CDR2 as YYNGEE. The V segment lost 1 base and the J segment 7 bases; nucleotides outside the gene matches: 10. This CDR3 contains 16 residues. The CDR3 DNA reads as TGTGCCAGCAGCGTACCCCCTAGCGGGCCTCGGAATGAGCAGTTCTTC. Translating it yields CASSVPPSGPRNEQFF.

V and J are TRBV3-1 (or the pseudogene TRBV3-2) and TRBJ2-1, with a weak D call TRBD1 (6 bases). The CDR3 is 15 residues long. Germline CDR1 reads LGHDT; CDR2 reads YNNKEL (reference sequence). The V and J ends lost 3 bases and 7 bases respectively, with 16 bases between them. This chain's CDR3 is CASSHGFGRGNEQFF. CDR3 coding DNA: TGTGCCAGCAGCCACGGTTTTGGCAGGGGTAATGAGCAGTTCTTC.

In its sample, this clone was seen a few times. CDR3 nucleotide sequence: TGTGCCAGCAGCCCAATCAGGACAGGGGTCACAGATACGCAGTATTTT. Translated: CASSPIRTGVTDTQYF. This chain joins TRBV7-6 and TRBJ2-3, with TRBD1 identical over 9 bases. This CDR3 is built from 16 residues. CDR1 and CDR2 from the germline V gene are SGHVS and FNYEAQ. J was trimmed by 2 bases and V by 5 bases; bases with no gene match: 8.

This chain joins TRBV30 and TRBJ1-1; D is perhaps TRBD1 (5 bases). The CDR3 sequence is 13 residues long. Trimming took off 4 bases at V and 1 base at J, with 10 bases between the two ends. Germline lookup yields CDR1 GTSNPN and CDR2 SVGIG (reference sequence). For the CDR3, the DNA is TGTGCCTGGACGCGGCAGGGGAACACTGAAGCTTTCTTT. This sequence encodes CAWTRQGNTEAFF.

V and J are TRBV10-3 and TRBJ2-1, with D unresolved. The CDR3 runs 15 residues. The V end lost 4 bases, the J end lost 7 bases, and 17 bases lay between the germline ends. Germline lookup yields CDR1 ENHRY and CDR2 SYGVKD. This CDR3 reads CAISGHRPGRNEQFF. As DNA, the CDR3 is TGTGCCATCAGTGGGCATAGGCCAGGCAGGAATGAGCAGTTCTTC.

The chain's CDR3 is CASSSTGTYEQYF. CDR3 coding DNA: TGTGCCAGCAGCTCCACAGGGACCTACGAGCAGTACTTC. This chain joins TRBV5-4 and TRBJ2-7; TRBD1 is a possible D gene (6 bases). V was cut by 3 bases and J by 2 bases, with 9 bases left in between. Looked up from germline, CDR1 is SGHNT and CDR2 is YYREEE (reference sequence). CDR3 length: 13 amino acids. Filled out from reference TRBV5-4 and TRBJ2-7, the complete variable domain reads ETGVTQSPTHLIKTRGQQVTLRCSSQSGHNTVSWYQQALGQGPQFIFQYYREEENGRGNFPPRFSGLQFPNYSSELNVNALELDDSALYLCASSSTGTYEQYFGPGTRLTVT.

V is TRBV7-8 and J is TRBJ1-4, with TRBD1 matching 9 bases. Per the germline V gene, CDR1 is SGHVS and CDR2 is FQNEAQ. Trimming at V came to 5 bases and at J to 8 bases, leaving 15 bases not matched to a gene. The CDR3 is 17 residues long. Here the CDR3 reads CASSPPGTGTGNEKLFF. CDR3 in DNA: TGTGCCAGCAGCCCACCTGGCACCGGGACAGGGAACGAAAAACTGTTTTTT.

The rearrangement links TRBV4-2 to TRBJ2-3; 9 bases are shared with TRBD1. Looked up from germline, CDR1 is LGHNA and CDR2 is YNFKEQ. This CDR3 is 17 amino acids long. Trimming removed 4 bases from V and 2 bases from J; junction bases left unmatched: 10. The CDR3 region has the DNA TGTGCCAGCAGCCGAACACCGGGACAGGGTTTCACAGATACGCAGTATTTT. Translation gives CASSRTPGQGFTDTQYF.

The V gene is TRBV7-8, the J gene TRBJ2-3; TRBD2 is a possible D gene (6 bases). Germline CDR1 and CDR2: SGHVS and FQNEAQ. Trimming stripped 4 bases from V and 0 bases from J, with 11 bases between. There are 15 residues in the CDR3. CDR3 residues: CASSYGGRSTDTQYF. CDR3 coding DNA: TGTGCCAGCAGCTACGGGGGAAGGAGCACAGATACGCAGTATTTT.

The rearrangement links TRBV5-8 to TRBJ2-7; the D gene is possibly TRBD1 (5 bases). The CDR3 runs to 15 residues. The germline CDR1 and CDR2 sequences are SGHTS and YDEGEE. V was cut by 0 bases and J by 2 bases, with 12 bases left in between. CDR3 DNA sequence: TGTGCCAGCAGCTTGGAGGGTCAAGGGGCCTACGAGCAGTACTTC. Amino acid sequence: CASSLEGQGAYEQYF.

The V gene is TRBV15, the J gene TRBJ1-2; D call uncertain. V was cut by 0 bases and J by 8 bases, with 7 bases left in between. The CDR3 is 12 residues long. Germline V gives CDR1 LNHNV, CDR2 YYDKDF (reference sequence). The CDR3 DNA sequence: TGTGCCACCAGCAGAGATATTTCCGGCTACACCTTC. It codes for CATSRDISGYTF.

V is TRBV4-2 and J is TRBJ2-7; the match to TRBD2 covers 7 bases. The CDR3 sequence is 15 residues long. Germline CDR1 is LGHNA and CDR2 is YNFKEQ. The V and J ends lost 4 bases and 5 bases, in that order; junction bases with no gene match: 11. The CDR3 DNA reads as TGTGCCAGCAGCCCAAATCGGGGGAGGGCCAACGAGCAGTACTTC. Amino acid sequence: CASSPNRGRANEQYF.

V gene TRBV19 combines with J gene TRBJ2-5; TRBD1 agrees at 7 bases. J was trimmed by 1 base and V by 5 bases; bases with no gene match: 4. This CDR3 comprises 14 residues. CDR1 is LNHDA and CDR2 is SQIVND in the germline V gene (reference sequence). The CDR3 region has the DNA TGTGCCAGTAGTCCCAACAGGGGCCAAGAGACCCAGTACTTC. This sequence encodes CASSPNRGQETQYF. Using reference TRBV19 and TRBJ2-5 for the parts outside the CDR3, the full variable domain is DGGITQSPKYLFRKEGQNVTLSCEQNLNHDAMYWYRQDPGQGLRLIYYSQIVNDFQKGDIAEGYSVSREKKESFPLTVTSAQKNPTAFYLCASSPNRGQETQYFGPGTRLLVL.

This rearrangement joins TRBV4-1 to TRBJ2-7; possibly TRBD1 for D (5 bases). The germline V gene encodes CDR1 MGHRA and CDR2 YSYEKL. There are 15 residues in the CDR3. Trimming left V 1 base short and J 5 bases short, with 15 bases between. The CDR3 loop reads CASSQGGRALDEQYF. CDR3 bases: TGCGCCAGCAGCCAAGGGGGCAGGGCCTTGGACGAGCAGTACTTC.

This clone has only a few counts. The chain links TRBV2 to TRBJ1-2; a weak D match, TRBD1 (5 bases). V was pared by 7 bases and J by 3 bases, with 12 bases between. This CDR3 has 13 amino acids. Per the germline V gene, CDR1 is SNHLY and CDR2 is FYNNEI. This CDR3 is CASMFDSYYGYTF. CDR3 DNA sequence: TGTGCCAGCATGTTTGACAGCTACTATGGCTACACCTTC.

The V call is TRBV5-4, the J call TRBJ1-4; weak D call: TRBD1 (5 bases). Germline V gene lookup returns CDR1 SGHNT and CDR2 YYREEE (reference sequence). The CDR3 is 15 amino acids. Deletions cut 1 base from V and 9 bases from J, with 16 bases between. The DNA of the CDR3 is TGTGCCAGCAGCTTGTCAGGGAGGGGAGAGAAAAAACTGTTTTTT. This encodes CASSLSGRGEKKLFF. Looking up the rest from reference TRBV5-4 and TRBJ1-4 gives the full variable domain: ETGVTQSPTHLIKTRGQQVTLRCSSQSGHNTVSWYQQALGQGPQFIFQYYREEENGRGNFPPRFSGLQFPNYSSELNVNALELDDSALYLCASSLSGRGEKKLFFGSGTQLSVL.

V gene TRBV4-1 combines with J gene TRBJ2-5; 7 bases agree with TRBD1. V trimming: 2 bases; J trimming: 1 base; junction bases outside the gene matches: 4. This CDR3 spans 15 amino acids. In germline, CDR1 is MGHRA, CDR2 YSYEKL. CDR3 region: CASSQTGTAQETQYF. CDR3 in DNA: TGCGCCAGCAGCCAAACCGGGACAGCCCAAGAGACCCAGTACTTC.

The genes are TRBV2 and TRBJ2-5; 12 nucleotides line up with TRBD2. CDR1 and CDR2 from the germline V gene are SNHLY and FYNNEI. This CDR3 spans 15 amino acids. The V gene end was trimmed by 0 bases and the J gene end by 6 bases; junction bases not matched to a gene: 2. The CDR3 loop is CASSEALAGGQTQYF. The CDR3 DNA follows: TGTGCCAGCAGTGAAGCACTAGCGGGGGGACAGACCCAGTACTTC.